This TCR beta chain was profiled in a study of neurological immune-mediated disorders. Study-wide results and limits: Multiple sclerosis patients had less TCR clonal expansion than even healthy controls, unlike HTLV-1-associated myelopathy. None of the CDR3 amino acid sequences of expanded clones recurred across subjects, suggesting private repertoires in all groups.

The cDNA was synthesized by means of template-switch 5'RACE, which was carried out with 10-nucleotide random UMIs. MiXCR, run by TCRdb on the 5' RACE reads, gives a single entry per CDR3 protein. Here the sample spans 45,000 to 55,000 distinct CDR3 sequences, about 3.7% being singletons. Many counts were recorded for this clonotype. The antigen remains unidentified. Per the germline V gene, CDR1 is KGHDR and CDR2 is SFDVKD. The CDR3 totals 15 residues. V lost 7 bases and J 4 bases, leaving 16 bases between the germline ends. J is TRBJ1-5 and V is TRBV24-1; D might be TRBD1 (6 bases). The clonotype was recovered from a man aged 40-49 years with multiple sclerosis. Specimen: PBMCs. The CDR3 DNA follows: TGTGCCACCAGCGCGGGGGGGGCCGTTAATCAGCCCCAGCATTTT. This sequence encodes CATSAGGAVNQPQHF.